In its sample, the clone carrying this T cell receptor beta chain was seen a few times. The target antigen is unknown. Sequencing used immunoSEQ multiplex PCR; TCRdb keeps in-frame clones, though not all of them. Here the sample spans about 41,000 clones, around 68% being singletons. ViraFEST assay sequencing came after antigen-specific CD4+ T cells were expanded with viral peptide pools. Culture lasted around eleven days before CD4+ T cell isolation. Nucleocapsid antibodies were negative in the vaccine recipients, who had never had SARS-CoV-2 infection. The sample belongs to a study of vaccination effects on CD4 cells after COVID-19. Points from the study as a whole: In healthy vaccinees, only 1 of 255 vaccine-induced clones cross-reacted with common cold coronaviruses.

This CDR3 contains 21 residues. The germline V gene encodes CDR1 LNHNV and CDR2 YYDKDF (reference sequence). J gave up 0 bases and V 5 bases, and 22 bases lay outside the gene matches. This receptor was identified in a human donor who received a COVID-19 vaccine. The sequencing used CD4+ T cells from PBMCs cultured with HCoV-OC43 spike peptides, collected before COVID-19 vaccination. Sample subset: HCoV-OC43 spike overlapping peptide pool stimulation. The chain combines TRBV15 with TRBJ1-5; TRBD1 matches at 7 bases. The CDR3 loop is CATSYRPSGRGSFNSNQPQHF. CDR3 nucleotides: TGTGCCACCAGCTACCGCCCTTCAGGCAGGGGGTCTTTTAATAGCAATCAGCCCCAGCATTTT.